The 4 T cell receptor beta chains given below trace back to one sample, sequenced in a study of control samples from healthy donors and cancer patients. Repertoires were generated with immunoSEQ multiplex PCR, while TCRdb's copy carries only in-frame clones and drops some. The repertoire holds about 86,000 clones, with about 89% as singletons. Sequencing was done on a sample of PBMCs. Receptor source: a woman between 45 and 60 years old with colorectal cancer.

The CDR3 loop is CATSAASGGPKAGELFF. CDR3 in DNA: TGTGCCACCAGTGCGGCTAGCGGGGGCCCGAAGGCCGGGGAGCTGTTTTTT. This chain uses TRBV24-1 with TRBJ2-2; the match to TRBD2 covers 10 bases. V lost 5 bases to trimming and J lost 6 bases; unmatched junction nucleotides: 11. The CDR3 totals 17 residues. In germline, CDR1 is KGHDR, CDR2 SFDVKD.

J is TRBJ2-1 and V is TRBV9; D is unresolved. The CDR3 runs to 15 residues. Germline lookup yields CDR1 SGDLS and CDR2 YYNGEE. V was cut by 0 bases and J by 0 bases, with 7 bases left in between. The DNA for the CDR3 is TGTGCCAGCAGCGTAGGGGTACCCTCCTACAATGAGCAGTTCTTC. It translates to CASSVGVPSYNEQFF.

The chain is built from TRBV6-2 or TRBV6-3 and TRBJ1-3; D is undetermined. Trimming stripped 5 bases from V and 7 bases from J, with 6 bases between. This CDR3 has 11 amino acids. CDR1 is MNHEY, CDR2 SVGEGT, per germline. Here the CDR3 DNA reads TGTGCCAGCAGTGCCAGGAACACCATATATTTT. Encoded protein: CASSARNTIYF.

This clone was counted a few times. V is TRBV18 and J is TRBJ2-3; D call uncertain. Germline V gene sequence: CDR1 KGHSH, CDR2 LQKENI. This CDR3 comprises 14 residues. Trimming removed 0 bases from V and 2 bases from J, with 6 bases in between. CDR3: CASSPPGPTDTQYF. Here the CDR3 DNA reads TGTGCCAGCTCACCACCGGGCCCCACAGATACGCAGTATTTT.